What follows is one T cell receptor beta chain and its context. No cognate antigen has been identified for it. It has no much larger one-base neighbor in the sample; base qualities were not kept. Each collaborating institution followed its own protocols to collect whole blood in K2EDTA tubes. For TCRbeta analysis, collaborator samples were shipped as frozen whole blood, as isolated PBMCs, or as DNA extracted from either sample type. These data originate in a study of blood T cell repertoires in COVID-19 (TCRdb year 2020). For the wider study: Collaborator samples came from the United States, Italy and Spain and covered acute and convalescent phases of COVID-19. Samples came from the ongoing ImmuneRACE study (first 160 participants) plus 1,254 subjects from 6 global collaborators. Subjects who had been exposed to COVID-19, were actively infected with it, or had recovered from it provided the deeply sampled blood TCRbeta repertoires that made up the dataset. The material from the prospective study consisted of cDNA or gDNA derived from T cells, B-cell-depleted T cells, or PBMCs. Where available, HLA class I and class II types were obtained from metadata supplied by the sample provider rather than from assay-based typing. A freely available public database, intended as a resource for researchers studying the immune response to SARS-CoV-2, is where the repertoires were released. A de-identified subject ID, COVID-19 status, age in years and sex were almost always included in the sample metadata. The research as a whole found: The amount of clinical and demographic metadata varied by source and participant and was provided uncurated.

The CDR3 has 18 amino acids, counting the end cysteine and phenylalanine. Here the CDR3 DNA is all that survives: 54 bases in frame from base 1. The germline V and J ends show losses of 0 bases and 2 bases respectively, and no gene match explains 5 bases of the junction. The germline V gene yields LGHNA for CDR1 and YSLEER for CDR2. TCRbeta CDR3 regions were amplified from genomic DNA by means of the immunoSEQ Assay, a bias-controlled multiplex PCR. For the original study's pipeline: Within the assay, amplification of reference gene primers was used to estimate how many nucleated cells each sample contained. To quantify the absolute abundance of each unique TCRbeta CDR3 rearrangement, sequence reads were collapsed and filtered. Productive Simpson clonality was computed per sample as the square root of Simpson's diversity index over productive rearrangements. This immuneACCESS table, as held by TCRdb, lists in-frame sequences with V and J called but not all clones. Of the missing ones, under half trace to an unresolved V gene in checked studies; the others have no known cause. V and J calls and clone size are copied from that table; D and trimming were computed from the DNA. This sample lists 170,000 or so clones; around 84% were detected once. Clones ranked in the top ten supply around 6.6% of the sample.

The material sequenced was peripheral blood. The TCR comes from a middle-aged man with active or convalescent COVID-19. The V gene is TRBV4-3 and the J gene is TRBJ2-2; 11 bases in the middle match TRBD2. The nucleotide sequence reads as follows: TGCGCCAGCAGCCAAGAGGCTAGCGGGAGGTTAAACACCGGGGAGCTGTTTTTT. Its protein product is CASSQEASGRLNTGELFF.